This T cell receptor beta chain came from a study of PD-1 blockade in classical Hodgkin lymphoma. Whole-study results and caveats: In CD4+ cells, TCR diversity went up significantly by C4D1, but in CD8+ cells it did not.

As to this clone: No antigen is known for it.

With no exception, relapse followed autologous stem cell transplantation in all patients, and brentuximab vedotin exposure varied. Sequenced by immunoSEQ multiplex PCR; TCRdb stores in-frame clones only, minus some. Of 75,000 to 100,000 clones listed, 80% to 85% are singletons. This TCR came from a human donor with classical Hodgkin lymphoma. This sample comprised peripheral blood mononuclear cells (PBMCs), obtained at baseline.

Here the CDR3 DNA reads TGTGCCAGCAGCTTAGGGGGGGACTATTACAATGAGCAGTTCTTC. It codes for CASSLGGDYYNEQFF. The chain carries TRBV11-2 and TRBJ2-1; 7 bases agree with TRBD2. V gave up 1 base and J gave up 4 bases; unmatched junction bases: 4. The germline V gene encodes CDR1 SGHAT and CDR2 FQNNGV. CDR3 length equals 15 residues.